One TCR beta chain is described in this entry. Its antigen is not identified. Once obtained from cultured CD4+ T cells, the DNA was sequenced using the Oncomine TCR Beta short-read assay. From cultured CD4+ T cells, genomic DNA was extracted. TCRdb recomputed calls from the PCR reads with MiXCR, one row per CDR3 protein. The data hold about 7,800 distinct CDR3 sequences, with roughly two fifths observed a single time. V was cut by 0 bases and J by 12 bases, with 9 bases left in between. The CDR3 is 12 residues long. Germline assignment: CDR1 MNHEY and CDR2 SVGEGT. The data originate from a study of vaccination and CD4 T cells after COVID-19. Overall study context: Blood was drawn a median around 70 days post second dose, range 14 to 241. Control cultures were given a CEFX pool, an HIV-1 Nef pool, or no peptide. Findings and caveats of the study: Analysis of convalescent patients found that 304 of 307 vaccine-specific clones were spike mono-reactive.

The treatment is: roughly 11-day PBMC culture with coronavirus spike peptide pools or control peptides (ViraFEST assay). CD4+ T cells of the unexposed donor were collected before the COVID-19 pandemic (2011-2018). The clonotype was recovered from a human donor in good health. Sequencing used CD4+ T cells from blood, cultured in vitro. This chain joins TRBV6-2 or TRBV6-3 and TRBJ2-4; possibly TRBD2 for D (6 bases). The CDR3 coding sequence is TGTGCCAGCAGTTACTCGGAGGGGTCTCAGTACTTC. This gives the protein CASSYSEGSQYF.